This T cell receptor (beta chain) was identified during a study of blood T cell repertoires in COVID-19. Assay: immunoSEQ multiplex PCR; the TCRdb copy retains only in-frame clones and omits some. The sample holds around 230,000 clones; almost 85% are singletons and the top ten take around 16%. The V end was cut by 4 bases, the J end by 6 bases, with 22 bases between. CDR1 is KGHSH and CDR2 is LQKENI in the germline V gene. The CDR3 contains 17 residues. This rearrangement joins TRBV18 to TRBJ2-1, with TRBD1 as a possible D gene (7 bases). The receptor was isolated from a man aged 40-50 years who had recovered from COVID-19. Sequenced material: PBMCs or T cells enriched from blood (not recorded which). CDR3 in amino acids: CASSRAPGQGGGNEQFF. The CDR3 DNA reads TGTGCCAGCTCACGAGCCCCGGGGCAGGGGGGAGGCAATGAGCAGTTCTTC. The full variable domain, completed using reference TRBV18 and TRBJ2-1, is NAGVMQNPRHLVRRRGQEARLRCSPMKGHSHVYWYRQLPEEGLKFMVYLQKENIIDESGMPKERFSAEFPKEGPSILRIQQVVRGDSAAYFCASSRAPGQGGGNEQFFGPGTRLTVL.